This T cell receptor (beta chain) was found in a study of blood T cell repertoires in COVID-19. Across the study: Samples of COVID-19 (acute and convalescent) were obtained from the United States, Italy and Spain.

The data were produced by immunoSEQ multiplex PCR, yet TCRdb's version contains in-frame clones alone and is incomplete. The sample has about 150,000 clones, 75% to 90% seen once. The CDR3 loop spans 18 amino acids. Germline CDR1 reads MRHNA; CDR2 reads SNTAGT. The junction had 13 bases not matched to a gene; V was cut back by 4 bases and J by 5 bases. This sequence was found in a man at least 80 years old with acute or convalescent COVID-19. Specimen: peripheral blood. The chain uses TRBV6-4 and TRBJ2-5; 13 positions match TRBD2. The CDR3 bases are TGTGCCAGCAGTGTTACTAGCGGGAGGGGGATATCCTGGGAGACCCAGTACTTC. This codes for CASSVTSGRGISWETQYF.